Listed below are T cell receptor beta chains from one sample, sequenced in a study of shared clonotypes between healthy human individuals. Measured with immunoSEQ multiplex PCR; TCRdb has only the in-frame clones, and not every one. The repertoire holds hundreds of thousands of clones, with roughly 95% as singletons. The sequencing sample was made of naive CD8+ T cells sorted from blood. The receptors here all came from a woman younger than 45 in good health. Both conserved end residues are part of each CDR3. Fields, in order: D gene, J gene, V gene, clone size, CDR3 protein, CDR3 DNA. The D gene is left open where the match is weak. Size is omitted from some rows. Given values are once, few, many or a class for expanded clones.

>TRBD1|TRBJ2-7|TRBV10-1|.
CASTGTGRYEQYF
TGCGCCAGCACCGGGACAGGCCGCTACGAGCAGTACTTC
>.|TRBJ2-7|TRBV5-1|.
CASIPQGPYEQYF
TGCGCCAGCATTCCCCAGGGCCCCTACGAGCAGTACTTC
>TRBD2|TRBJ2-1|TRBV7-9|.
CASSFGGEPYNEQFF
TGTGCCAGCAGCTTTGGGGGGGAGCCCTACAATGAGCAGTTCTTC
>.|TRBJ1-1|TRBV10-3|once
CAPPYGATEAFF
TGTGCCCCCCCTTATGGAGCCACTGAAGCTTTCTTT
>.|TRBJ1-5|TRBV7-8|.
CASSWGGRNQPQHF
TGTGCCAGCAGCTGGGGAGGGCGCAATCAGCCCCAGCATTTT
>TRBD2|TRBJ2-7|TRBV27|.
CASSKQGLAGEDEQYF
TGTGCCAGCAGTAAACAGGGACTAGCGGGAGAGGACGAGCAGTACTTC
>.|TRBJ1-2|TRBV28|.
CASSLRSNYGYTF
TGTGCCAGCAGTTTAAGATCCAACTATGGCTACACCTTC
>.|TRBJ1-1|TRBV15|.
CATSRGHSIISAFF
TGTGCCACCAGTAGGGGACATAGCATCATTTCGGCTTTCTTT
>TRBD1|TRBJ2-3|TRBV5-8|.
CASSFARRQGADTQYF
TGTGCCAGCAGCTTCGCCAGGAGACAGGGCGCAGATACGCAGTATTTT
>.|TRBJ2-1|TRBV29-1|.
CSVEEERRYNEQFF
TGCAGCGTTGAAGAAGAGCGGCGGTACAATGAGCAGTTCTTC
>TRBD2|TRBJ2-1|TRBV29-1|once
CSVEEPQGTSGRNNEQFF
TGCAGCGTTGAAGAACCACAAGGGACTAGCGGACGTAACAATGAGCAGTTCTTC
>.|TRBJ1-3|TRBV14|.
CASSQGMGEGSGNTIYF
TGTGCCAGCAGCCAGGGAATGGGTGAGGGCTCTGGAAACACCATATATTTT
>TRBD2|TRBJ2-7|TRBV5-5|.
CASSSSGTINYEQYF
TGTGCCAGCAGCTCCTCCGGGACTATAAACTACGAGCAGTACTTC
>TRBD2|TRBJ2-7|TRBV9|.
CASSVSSGSTYEQYF
TGTGCCAGCAGCGTTTCTAGCGGGAGTACCTACGAGCAGTACTTC
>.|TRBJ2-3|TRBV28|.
CASSSGGDTQYF
TGTGCCAGCAGTTCCGGTGGAGATACGCAGTATTTT
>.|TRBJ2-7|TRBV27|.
CASSHSSSEQYF
TGTGCCAGCAGCCACTCATCCAGCGAGCAGTACTTC
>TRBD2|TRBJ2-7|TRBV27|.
CASSLDSGSFYEQYF
TGTGCCAGCAGTTTGGATAGCGGGAGCTTCTACGAGCAGTACTTC
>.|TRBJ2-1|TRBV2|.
CASSLSGYSYNEQFF
TGTGCCAGCAGTTTAAGCGGGTACTCTTACAATGAGCAGTTCTTC
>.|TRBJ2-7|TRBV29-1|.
CSVVRGTYEQYF
TGCAGCGTTGTTCGAGGAACCTACGAGCAGTACTTC
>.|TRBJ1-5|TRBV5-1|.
CASRGDSNQPQHF
TGCGCCAGCAGGGGGGATAGCAATCAGCCCCAGCATTTT
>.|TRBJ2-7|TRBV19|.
CASSPPKGVGLYEQYF
TGTGCCAGTAGCCCACCGAAGGGAGTTGGCCTGTACGAGCAGTACTTC
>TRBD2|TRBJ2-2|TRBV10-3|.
CAIEVAGRTGELFF
TGTGCCATCGAGGTAGCGGGAAGAACCGGGGAGCTGTTTTTT
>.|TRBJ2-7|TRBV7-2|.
CASSFLGPYEQYF
TGTGCCAGCAGCTTTTTGGGGCCCTACGAGCAGTACTTC
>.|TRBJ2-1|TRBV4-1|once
CASSSEGTLASFGNEQFF
TGCGCCAGCAGCTCAGAAGGCACCCTAGCTAGCTTTGGGAATGAGCAGTTCTTC
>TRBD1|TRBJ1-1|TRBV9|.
CASSPRAGQGIRTEAFF
TGTGCCAGCAGCCCCCGTGCAGGACAGGGAATACGGACTGAAGCTTTCTTT
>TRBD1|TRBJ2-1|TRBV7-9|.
CASRWGQGYNEQFF
TGTGCCAGCAGGTGGGGACAGGGATACAATGAGCAGTTCTTC
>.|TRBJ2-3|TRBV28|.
CASRGRDGRLDTQYF
TGTGCCAGCAGGGGCCGGGACGGGCGATTGGATACGCAGTATTTT
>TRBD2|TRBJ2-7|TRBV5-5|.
CASSPGLAGPYEQYF
TGTGCCAGCAGCCCGGGACTAGCGGGACCCTACGAGCAGTACTTC
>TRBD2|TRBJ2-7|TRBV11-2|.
CASSLFASGMYEQYF
TGTGCCAGCAGCTTATTCGCTAGCGGGATGTACGAGCAGTACTTC
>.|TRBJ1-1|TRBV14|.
CASSQDGYTGNTEAFF
TGTGCCAGCAGCCAAGATGGCTACACAGGGAACACTGAAGCTTTCTTT
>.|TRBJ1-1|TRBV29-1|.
CSVGQMNTEAFF
TGCAGCGTAGGTCAGATGAACACTGAAGCTTTCTTT
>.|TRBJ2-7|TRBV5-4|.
CASSLDLLTTGEQYF
TGTGCCAGCAGCTTGGATTTGCTCACGACAGGTGAGCAGTACTTC
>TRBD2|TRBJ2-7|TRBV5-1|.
CASEGGSEQYF
TGCGCCAGCGAGGGAGGGTCCGAGCAGTACTTC
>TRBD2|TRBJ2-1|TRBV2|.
CASSEGTSGTSSYNEQFF
TGTGCCAGCAGTGAAGGGACTAGCGGGACCTCCTCCTACAATGAGCAGTTCTTC
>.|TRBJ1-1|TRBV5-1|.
CASSRTVATEAFF
TGCGCCAGCAGCCGTACAGTGGCCACTGAAGCTTTCTTT
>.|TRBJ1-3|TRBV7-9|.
CASFQGGTIYF
TGTGCCAGCTTCCAAGGGGGCACCATATATTTT
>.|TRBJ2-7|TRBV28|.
CASSFPSYEQYF
TGTGCCAGCAGTTTTCCGAGCTACGAGCAGTACTTC
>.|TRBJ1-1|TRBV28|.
CASLGFWTEAFF
TGTGCCAGTCTAGGGTTTTGGACTGAAGCTTTCTTT
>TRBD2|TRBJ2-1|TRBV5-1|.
CASSLAESGSYNEQFF
TGCGCCAGCAGCTTGGCGGAAAGCGGGAGCTACAATGAGCAGTTCTTC
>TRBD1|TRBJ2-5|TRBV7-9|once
CASSAGQGEETQYF
TGTGCCAGCAGCGCGGGACAGGGCGAAGAGACCCAGTACTTC
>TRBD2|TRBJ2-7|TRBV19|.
CASGPGSGSREQYF
TGTGCCAGTGGCCCCGGTAGCGGGAGTCGCGAGCAGTACTTC
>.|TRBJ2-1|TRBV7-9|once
CASSLAPSYNEQFF
TGTGCCAGCAGCTTAGCTCCATCCTACAATGAGCAGTTCTTC
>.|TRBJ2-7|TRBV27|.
CASSLSGRYEQYF
TGTGCCAGCAGTTTATCTGGGAGATACGAGCAGTACTTC
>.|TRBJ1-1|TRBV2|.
CASSEQGIKKTEAFF
TGTGCCAGCAGTGAACAGGGTATTAAAAAGACTGAAGCTTTCTTT
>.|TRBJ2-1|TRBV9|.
CASSVYNEQFF
TGTGCCAGCAGCGTATACAATGAGCAGTTCTTC
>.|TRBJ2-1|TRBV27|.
CASRKPSYNEQFF
TGTGCCAGCCGTAAGCCCTCCTACAATGAGCAGTTCTTC
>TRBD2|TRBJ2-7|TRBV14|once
CASSQGLAGAYEQYF
TGTGCCAGCAGCCAAGGACTAGCGGGAGCATACGAGCAGTACTTC